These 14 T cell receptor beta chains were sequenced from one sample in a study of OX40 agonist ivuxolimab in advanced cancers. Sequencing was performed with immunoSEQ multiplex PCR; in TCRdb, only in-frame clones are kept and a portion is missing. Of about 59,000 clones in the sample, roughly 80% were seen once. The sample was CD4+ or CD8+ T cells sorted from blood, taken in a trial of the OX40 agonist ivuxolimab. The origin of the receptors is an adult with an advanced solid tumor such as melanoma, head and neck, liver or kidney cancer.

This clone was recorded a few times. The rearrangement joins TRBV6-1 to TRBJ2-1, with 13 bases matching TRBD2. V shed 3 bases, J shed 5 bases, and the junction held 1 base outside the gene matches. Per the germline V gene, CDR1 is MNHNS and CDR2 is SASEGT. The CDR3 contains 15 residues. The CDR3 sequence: CASSEGLAGNNEQFF. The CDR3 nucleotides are TGTGCCAGCAGTGAGGGACTAGCGGGAAACAATGAGCAGTTCTTC.

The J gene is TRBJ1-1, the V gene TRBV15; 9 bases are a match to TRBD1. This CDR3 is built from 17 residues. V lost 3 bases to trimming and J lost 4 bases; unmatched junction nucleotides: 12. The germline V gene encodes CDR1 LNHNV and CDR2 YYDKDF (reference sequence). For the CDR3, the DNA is TGTGCCACCAGCAGTGACACCGGGACAGGGTATTTCACTGAAGCTTTCTTT. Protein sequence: CATSSDTGTGYFTEAFF.

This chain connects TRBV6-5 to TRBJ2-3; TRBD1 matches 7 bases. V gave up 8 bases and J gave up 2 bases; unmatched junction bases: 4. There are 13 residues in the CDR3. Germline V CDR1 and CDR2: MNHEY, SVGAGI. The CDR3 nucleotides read TGTGCCAGCTACAGGGGCCTCACAGATACGCAGTATTTT. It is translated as CASYRGLTDTQYF.

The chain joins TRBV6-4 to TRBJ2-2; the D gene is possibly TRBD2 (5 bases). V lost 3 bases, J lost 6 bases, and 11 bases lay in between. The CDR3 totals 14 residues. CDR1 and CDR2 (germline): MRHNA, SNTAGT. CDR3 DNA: TGTGCCAGCAGTGAACAGTACGGGGCCGGGGAGCTGTTTTTT. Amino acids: CASSEQYGAGELFF.

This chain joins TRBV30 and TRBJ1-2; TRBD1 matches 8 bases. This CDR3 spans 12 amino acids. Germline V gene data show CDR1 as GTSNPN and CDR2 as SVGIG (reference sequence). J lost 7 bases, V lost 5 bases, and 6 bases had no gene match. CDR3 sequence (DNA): TGTGCCTGGGGCAGGACAGGGCTTGGCTACACCTTC. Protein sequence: CAWGRTGLGYTF. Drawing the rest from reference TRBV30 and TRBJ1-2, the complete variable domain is SQTIHQWPATLVQPVGSPLSLECTVEGTSNPNLYWYRQAAGRGLQLLFYSVGIGQISSEVPQNLSASRPQDRQFILSSKKLLLSDSGFYLCAWGRTGLGYTFGSGTRLTVV.

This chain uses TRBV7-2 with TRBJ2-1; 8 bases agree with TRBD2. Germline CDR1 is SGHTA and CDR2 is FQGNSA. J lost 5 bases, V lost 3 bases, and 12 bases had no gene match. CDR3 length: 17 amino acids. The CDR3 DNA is TGTGCCAGCAGCTTCAGTCGTAGCGGGGCCACACACAATGAGCAGTTCTTC. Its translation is CASSFSRSGATHNEQFF.

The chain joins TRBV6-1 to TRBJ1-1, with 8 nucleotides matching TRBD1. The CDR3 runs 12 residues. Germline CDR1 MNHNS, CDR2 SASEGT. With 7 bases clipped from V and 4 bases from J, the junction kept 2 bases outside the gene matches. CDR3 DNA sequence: TGTGCCAGCACCGACAGGGGCACTGAAGCTTTCTTT. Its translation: CASTDRGTEAFF.

The CDR3 loop reads CASSRGADTGELFF. As DNA, the CDR3 is TGTGCCAGCAGCCGAGGGGCCGACACCGGGGAGCTGTTTTTT. The chain joins TRBV5-6 to TRBJ2-2, with D possibly being TRBD1 or TRBD2 (5 bases each). This CDR3 is built from 14 residues. V was trimmed by 4 bases and J by 3 bases, leaving 10 bases between them. The germline V gene has CDR1 SGHDT and CDR2 YYEEEE.

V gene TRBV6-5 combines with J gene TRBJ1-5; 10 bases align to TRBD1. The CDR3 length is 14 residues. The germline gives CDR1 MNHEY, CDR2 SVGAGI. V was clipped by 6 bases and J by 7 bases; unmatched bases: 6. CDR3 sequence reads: CASSPDRGTQPQHF. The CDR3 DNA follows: TGTGCCAGCAGCCCGGACAGGGGGACGCAGCCCCAGCATTTT.

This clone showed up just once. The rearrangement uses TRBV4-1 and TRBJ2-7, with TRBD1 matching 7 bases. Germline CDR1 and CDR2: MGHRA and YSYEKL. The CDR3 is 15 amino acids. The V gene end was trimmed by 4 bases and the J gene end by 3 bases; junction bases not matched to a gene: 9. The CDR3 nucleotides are TGCGCCAGCAGCCCTCGACAGGGAACTAGCTACGAGCAGTACTTC. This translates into CASSPRQGTSYEQYF.

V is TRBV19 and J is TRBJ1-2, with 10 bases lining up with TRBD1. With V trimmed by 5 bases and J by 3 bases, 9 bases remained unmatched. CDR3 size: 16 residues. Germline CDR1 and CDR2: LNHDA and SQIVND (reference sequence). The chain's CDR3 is CASSPQGTGVYYGYTF. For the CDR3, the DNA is TGTGCCAGTAGTCCCCAAGGGACAGGGGTTTACTATGGCTACACCTTC.

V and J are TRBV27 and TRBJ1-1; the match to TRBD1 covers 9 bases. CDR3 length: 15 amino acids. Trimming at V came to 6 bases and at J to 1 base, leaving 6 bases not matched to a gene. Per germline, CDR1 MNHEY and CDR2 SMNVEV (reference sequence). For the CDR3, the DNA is TGTGCCAGCAGGGGACAGGGTGGATCGAACACTGAAGCTTTCTTT. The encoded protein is CASRGQGGSNTEAFF.

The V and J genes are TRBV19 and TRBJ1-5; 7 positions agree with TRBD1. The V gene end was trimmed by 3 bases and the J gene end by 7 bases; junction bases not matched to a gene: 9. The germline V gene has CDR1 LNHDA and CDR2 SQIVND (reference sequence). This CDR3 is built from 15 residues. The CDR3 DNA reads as TGTGCCAGTAGTATGGGGGGGACAGTCGGACAGCCCCAGCATTTT. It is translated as CASSMGGTVGQPQHF.

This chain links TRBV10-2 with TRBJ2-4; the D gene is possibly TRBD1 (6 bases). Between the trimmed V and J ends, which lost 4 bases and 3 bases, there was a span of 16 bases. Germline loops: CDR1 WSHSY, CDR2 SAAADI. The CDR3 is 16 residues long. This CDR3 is CASSGWGQEVKNIQYF. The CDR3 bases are TGCGCCAGCAGTGGTTGGGGGCAGGAGGTCAAAAACATTCAGTACTTC.